The T cell receptor beta chain under discussion was sequenced for a study of blood T cell repertoires in COVID-19. Study context: Nucleic acid was either cDNA or gDNA, and it came from T cells, B-cell-depleted T cells, or PBMCs.

A single count supports this clone. There are 15 residues in the CDR3. Germline lookup yields CDR1 MNHNY and CDR2 SVGAGI (reference sequence). V was pared by 6 bases and J by 7 bases, with 13 bases of the junction left unmatched. TCRdb keeps only in-frame clones here, not all; method: immunoSEQ multiplex PCR. The sample consists of about 220,000 clones, 80% of them appearing once. This clonotype originated in a woman between 70 and 85 years old with acute or convalescent COVID-19. Material: peripheral blood. The gene calls are TRBV6-6 and TRBJ1-1, with 8 bases fitting TRBD1. CDR3 amino acids: CASRRQGTDSREAFF. The CDR3 DNA reads TGTGCCAGCAGACGACAGGGGACCGATAGTCGTGAAGCTTTCTTT.